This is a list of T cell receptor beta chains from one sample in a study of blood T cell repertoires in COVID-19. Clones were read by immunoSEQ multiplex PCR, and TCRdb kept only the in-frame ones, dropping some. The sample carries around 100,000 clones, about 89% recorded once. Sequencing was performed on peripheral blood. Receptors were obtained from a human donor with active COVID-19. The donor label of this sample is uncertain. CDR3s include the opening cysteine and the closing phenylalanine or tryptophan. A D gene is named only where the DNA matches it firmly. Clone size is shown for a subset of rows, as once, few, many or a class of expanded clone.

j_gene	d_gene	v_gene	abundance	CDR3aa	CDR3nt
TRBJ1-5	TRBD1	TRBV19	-	CASTTRDRNNQPQHF	TGTGCCAGTACAACCCGGGACAGGAACAATCAGCCCCAGCATTTT
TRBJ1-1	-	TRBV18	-	CASSPQLQGNTEAFF	TGTGCCAGCTCACCACAGTTACAGGGGAACACTGAAGCTTTCTTT
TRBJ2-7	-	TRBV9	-	CASSVGEVHEQYF	TGTGCCAGCAGCGTTGGAGAGGTGCACGAGCAGTACTTC
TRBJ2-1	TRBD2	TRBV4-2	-	CASSQLTSGGANEQFF	TGTGCCAGCAGCCAACTTACTAGCGGGGGGGCCAATGAGCAGTTCTTC
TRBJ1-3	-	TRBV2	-	CASKSQSSGNTIYF	TGTGCCAGCAAATCACAGAGCTCTGGAAACACCATATATTTT
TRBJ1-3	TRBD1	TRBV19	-	CASIWTGGDQRRNTIYF	TGTGCCAGTATTTGGACAGGGGGCGACCAGCGTAGAAACACCATATATTTT
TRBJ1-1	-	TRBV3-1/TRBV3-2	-	CASSRGRVENTEAFF	TGTGCCAGCAGCCGGGGCCGCGTGGAGAACACTGAAGCTTTCTTT
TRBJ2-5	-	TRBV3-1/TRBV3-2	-	CASSQDWGGQTQYF	TGTGCCAGCAGCCAAGATTGGGGAGGTCAGACCCAGTACTTC
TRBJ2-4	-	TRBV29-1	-	CSVALQTGLAKNIQYF	TGCAGCGTTGCTCTCCAAACAGGGTTAGCCAAAAACATTCAGTACTTC
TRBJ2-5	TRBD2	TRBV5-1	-	CASSAVGSGGATKKTQYF	TGCGCCAGCAGCGCGGTGGGCAGCGGGGGGGCCACAAAAAAGACCCAGTACTTC
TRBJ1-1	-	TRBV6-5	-	CASRPGQNREAFF	TGTGCCAGCAGACCGGGACAAAATCGCGAAGCTTTCTTT
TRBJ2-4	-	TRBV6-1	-	CASSEMGSGNIQYF	TGTGCCAGCAGTGAAATGGGGAGCGGAAACATTCAGTACTTC
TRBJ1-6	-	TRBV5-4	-	CASSLELERNSPLHF	TGTGCCAGCAGCTTGGAATTGGAGAGGAATTCACCCCTCCACTTT
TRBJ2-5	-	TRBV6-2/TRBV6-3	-	CASSNRYQETQYF	TGTGCCAGCAGCAACCGGTACCAAGAGACCCAGTACTTC
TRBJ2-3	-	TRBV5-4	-	CSSGRDSPLDTQYF	TGTTCCTCTGGGCGGGATTCTCCCCTAGATACGCAGTATTTT
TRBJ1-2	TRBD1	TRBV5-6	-	CASSGVNRGNNYGYTF	TGTGCCAGCAGCGGAGTCAACAGGGGAAATAACTATGGCTACACCTTC
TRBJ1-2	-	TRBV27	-	CASSFLQGNYGYTF	TGTGCCAGCAGTTTCTTACAGGGTAACTATGGCTACACCTTC
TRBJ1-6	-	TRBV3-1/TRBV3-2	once	CASSQAMGGGLHVNSPLHF	TGTGCCAGCAGCCAAGCAATGGGCGGGGGGCTTCACGTTAATTCACCCCTCCACTTT
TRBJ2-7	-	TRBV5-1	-	CASSKQGQYEQYF	TGCGCCAGCAGCAAGCAAGGACAGTACGAGCAGTACTTC
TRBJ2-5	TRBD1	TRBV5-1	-	CASSPDREDQETQYF	TGCGCCAGCAGCCCGGACAGGGAAGATCAAGAGACCCAGTACTTC
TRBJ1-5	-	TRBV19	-	CASSIMQLWPQHF	TGTGCCAGTAGTATCATGCAACTTTGGCCCCAGCATTTT
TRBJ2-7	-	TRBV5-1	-	CASSFSSGGFSYEQYF	TGCGCCAGCAGCTTTAGTTCAGGGGGGTTTAGCTACGAGCAGTACTTC
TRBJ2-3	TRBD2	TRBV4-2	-	CASSQVELAGDRYTDTQYF	TGTGCCAGCAGCCAAGTGGAACTAGCGGGGGACCGCTACACAGATACGCAGTATTTT
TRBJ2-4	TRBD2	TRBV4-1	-	CASSQTLAGLNIQYF	TGCGCCAGCAGCCAAACCCTAGCGGGATTAAACATTCAGTACTTC
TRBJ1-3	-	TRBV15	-	CATSRSDQGTGNTIYF	TGTGCCACCAGCAGGTCGGACCAGGGTACTGGAAACACCATATATTTT
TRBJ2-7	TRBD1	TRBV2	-	CASREDRFSYEQYF	TGTGCCAGCAGAGAGGACAGGTTCTCCTACGAGCAGTACTTC
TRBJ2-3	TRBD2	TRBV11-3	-	CASSSTSGGTDTQYF	TGTGCCAGCAGCTCGACTAGCGGGGGAACAGATACGCAGTATTTT
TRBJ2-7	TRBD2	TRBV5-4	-	CASSSPGTRAGEQYF	TGTGCCAGCAGCTCCCCGGGGACTAGGGCAGGTGAGCAGTACTTC
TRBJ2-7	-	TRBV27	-	CASRRQVTSSYEQYF	TGTGCCAGCAGGAGACAGGTAACGAGCTCCTACGAGCAGTACTTC
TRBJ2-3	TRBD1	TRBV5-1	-	CASSPLGQATDTQYF	TGCGCCAGCAGCCCGCTCGGACAGGCCACAGATACGCAGTATTTT
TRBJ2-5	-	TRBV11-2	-	CASSSGYQETQYF	TGTGCCAGCAGCTCAGGATACCAAGAGACCCAGTACTTC
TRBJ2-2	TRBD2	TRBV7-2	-	CASSLVLAGTLFF	TGTGCCAGCAGCTTAGTACTAGCGGGGACCTTGTTTTTT
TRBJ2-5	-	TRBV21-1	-	CASSRDPGQGGQETQYF	TGTGCCAGCAGCAGGGATCCGGGACAGGGGGGTCAAGAGACCCAGTACTTC